This T cell receptor (beta chain) was captured by sequencing in a study of CD8+ T cells in alopecia areata. Background on the study: A 6-month period off drug followed tofacitinib, which lasted 6 to 18 months.

Researchers took lesional scalp punch biopsies and peripheral blood from people who were alopecia areata patients. It was from PBMCs that CD4+ and CD8+ T cells were sorted. Per the germline V gene, CDR1 is LGHNT and CDR2 is FRNRAP. The CDR3 contains 14 residues. About this clone itself: Its antigen is undetermined.

Findings and limits, study-wide: Affected scalp, especially in alopecia totalis/universalis, had a higher clonality than normal scalp did.

Once RNA had been extracted, it was reverse transcribed into cDNA to act as the sequencing template. Here immunoSEQ multiplex PCR was the method, and the copy in TCRdb shows in-frame clones only, minus some. The repertoire holds 150,000 to 200,000 clones, with less than 80% as singletons. The V and J genes are TRBV12-5 and TRBJ1-3, with D perhaps matching TRBD1 (5 bases). This receptor was obtained from a human donor with alopecia areata. The specimen was CD8+ T cells sorted from blood, collected at week 0. The CDR3, as DNA: TGTGCCGCAGCGGGGGGTCTAGCTGGAAACACCATATATTTT. It codes for CAAAGGLAGNTIYF.